The rows below give T cell receptor beta chains drawn from one sample of a study of blood T cell repertoires in COVID-19. Here immunoSEQ multiplex PCR was the method, and the copy in TCRdb shows in-frame clones only, minus some. The data contain around 220,000 clones, 80% of them seen just once; the ten biggest clones take up over 7%. Specimen: PBMCs or T cells enriched from blood (not recorded which). The receptor source for this set is a woman aged 40 to 50 with acute COVID-19. The CDR3 runs from the conserved cysteine through the conserved F or W. A D gene is named only where the DNA matches it firmly. Size is omitted from some rows. Given values are once, few, many or a class for expanded clones.

d_gene: .
abundance: .
j_gene: TRBJ2-2
v_gene: TRBV24-1
CDR3aa: CATSDPLGHPGELFF
CDR3nt: TGTGCCACCAGTGACCCGCTAGGCCACCCCGGGGAGCTGTTTTTT

d_gene: .
abundance: few
j_gene: TRBJ1-2
v_gene: TRBV2
CDR3aa: CASTLGDNNYGYTF
CDR3nt: TGTGCCAGCACTCTAGGGGACAATAACTATGGCTACACCTTC

d_gene: TRBD1
abundance: .
j_gene: TRBJ2-5
v_gene: TRBV15
CDR3aa: CATSRGGQGSETQYF
CDR3nt: TGTGCCACCAGCAGAGGAGGACAGGGGTCCGAGACCCAGTACTTC

d_gene: .
abundance: .
j_gene: TRBJ1-3
v_gene: TRBV11-2
CDR3aa: CATQTDGNTIYF
CDR3nt: TGTGCCACCCAGACAGATGGAAACACCATATATTTT

d_gene: .
abundance: .
j_gene: TRBJ1-1
v_gene: TRBV6-5
CDR3aa: CASSYAGSSTEAFF
CDR3nt: TGTGCCAGCAGTTACGCGGGAAGTAGCACTGAAGCTTTCTTT

d_gene: TRBD2
abundance: .
j_gene: TRBJ2-1
v_gene: TRBV5-8
CDR3aa: CASSLVDVGLAGYNEQFF
CDR3nt: TGTGCCAGCAGCTTGGTCGATGTGGGACTAGCGGGGTACAATGAGCAGTTCTTC

d_gene: .
abundance: .
j_gene: TRBJ2-1
v_gene: TRBV18
CDR3aa: CASSPVSEGQFF
CDR3nt: TGTGCCAGCTCACCGGTTTCGGAGGGGCAGTTCTTC

d_gene: TRBD2
abundance: .
j_gene: TRBJ2-1
v_gene: TRBV11-2
CDR3aa: CASTQTSGIGNEQFF
CDR3nt: TGTGCCAGCACCCAGACTAGCGGGATAGGCAATGAGCAGTTCTTC

d_gene: .
abundance: .
j_gene: TRBJ2-1
v_gene: TRBV5-5
CDR3aa: CASSLGQSYNEQFF
CDR3nt: TGTGCCAGCAGCTTGGGACAGTCCTACAATGAGCAGTTCTTC

d_gene: .
abundance: .
j_gene: TRBJ2-1
v_gene: TRBV3-1/TRBV3-2
CDR3aa: CASSQAREDEQFF
CDR3nt: TGTGCCAGCAGCCAAGCCAGGGAGGATGAGCAGTTCTTC

d_gene: .
abundance: .
j_gene: TRBJ2-3
v_gene: TRBV6-5
CDR3aa: CASRDFTDTQYF
CDR3nt: TGTGCCAGCAGGGACTTCACAGATACGCAGTATTTT

d_gene: TRBD2
abundance: .
j_gene: TRBJ2-1
v_gene: TRBV27
CDR3aa: CASSLMGLAGYSSYNEQFF
CDR3nt: TGTGCCAGCAGTCTAATGGGACTAGCGGGTTATAGCTCCTACAATGAGCAGTTCTTC

d_gene: .
abundance: once
j_gene: TRBJ2-1
v_gene: TRBV7-2
CDR3aa: CATPRYYNEQFF
CDR3nt: TGTGCCACCCCTAGGTACTACAATGAGCAGTTCTTC

d_gene: .
abundance: .
j_gene: TRBJ2-7
v_gene: TRBV19
CDR3aa: CASSIGGEGAYEQYF
CDR3nt: TGTGCCAGTAGTATTGGGGGAGAGGGGGCCTACGAGCAGTACTTC

d_gene: .
abundance: .
j_gene: TRBJ2-7
v_gene: TRBV10-3
CDR3aa: CAISRRGGDEQYF
CDR3nt: TGTGCCATCAGTCGCAGGGGAGGGGACGAGCAGTACTTC

d_gene: TRBD2
abundance: .
j_gene: TRBJ2-7
v_gene: TRBV18
CDR3aa: CASSPWTSGESYEQYF
CDR3nt: TGTGCCAGCTCACCCTGGACTAGCGGGGAATCCTACGAGCAGTACTTC